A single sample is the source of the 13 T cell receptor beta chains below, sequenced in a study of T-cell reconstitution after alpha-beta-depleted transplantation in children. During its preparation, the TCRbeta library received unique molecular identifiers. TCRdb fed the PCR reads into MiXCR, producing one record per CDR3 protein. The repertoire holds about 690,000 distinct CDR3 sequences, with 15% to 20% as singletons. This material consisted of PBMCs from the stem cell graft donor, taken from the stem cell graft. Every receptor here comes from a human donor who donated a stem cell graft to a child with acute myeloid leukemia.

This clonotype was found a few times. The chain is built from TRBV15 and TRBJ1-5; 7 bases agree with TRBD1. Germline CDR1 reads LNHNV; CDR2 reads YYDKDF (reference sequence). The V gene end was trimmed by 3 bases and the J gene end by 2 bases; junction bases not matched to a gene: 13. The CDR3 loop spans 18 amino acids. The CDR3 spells CATSSPSGGGRGNQPQHF. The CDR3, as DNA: TGTGCCACCAGCAGTCCCTCAGGAGGGGGCAGGGGCAATCAGCCCCAGCATTTT.

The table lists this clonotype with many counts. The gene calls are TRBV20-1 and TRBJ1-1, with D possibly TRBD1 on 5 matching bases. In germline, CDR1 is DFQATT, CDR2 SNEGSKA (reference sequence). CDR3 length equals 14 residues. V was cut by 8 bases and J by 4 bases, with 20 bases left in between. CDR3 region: CSPLAGLGGTEAFF. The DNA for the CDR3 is TGCAGTCCACTAGCAGGCCTCGGGGGCACTGAAGCTTTCTTT.

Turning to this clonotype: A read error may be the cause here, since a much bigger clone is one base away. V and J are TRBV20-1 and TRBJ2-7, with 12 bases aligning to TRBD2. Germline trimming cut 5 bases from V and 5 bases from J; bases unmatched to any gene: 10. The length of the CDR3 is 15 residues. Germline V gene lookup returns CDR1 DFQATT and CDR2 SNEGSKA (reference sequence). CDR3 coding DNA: TGCAGTGCTTCAGGGGCTAGCGGGGGGGGAAACGAGCAGTACGTC. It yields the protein CSASGASGGGNEQYV.

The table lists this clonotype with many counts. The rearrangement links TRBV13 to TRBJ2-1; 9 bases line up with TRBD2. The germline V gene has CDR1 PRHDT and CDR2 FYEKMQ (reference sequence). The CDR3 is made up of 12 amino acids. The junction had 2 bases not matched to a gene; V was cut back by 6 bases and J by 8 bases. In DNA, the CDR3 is TGTGCCAGCAGGCTAGCGGGGTATGAGCAGTTCTTC. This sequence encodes CASRLAGYEQFF.

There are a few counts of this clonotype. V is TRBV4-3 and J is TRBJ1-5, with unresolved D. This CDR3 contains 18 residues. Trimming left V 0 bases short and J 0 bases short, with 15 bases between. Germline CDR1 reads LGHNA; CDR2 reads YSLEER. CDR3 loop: CASSQDHKGRYSNQPQHF. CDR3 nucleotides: TGCGCCAGCAGCCAAGATCATAAGGGCCGCTATAGCAATCAGCCCCAGCATTTT.

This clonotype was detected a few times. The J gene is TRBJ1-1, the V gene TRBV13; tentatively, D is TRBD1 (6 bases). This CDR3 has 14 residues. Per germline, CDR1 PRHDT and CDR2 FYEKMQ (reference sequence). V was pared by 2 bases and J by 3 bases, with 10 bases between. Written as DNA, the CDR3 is TGTGCCAGCAGCTTAAACGCAGGGGACACTGAAGCTTTCTTT. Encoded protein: CASSLNAGDTEAFF.

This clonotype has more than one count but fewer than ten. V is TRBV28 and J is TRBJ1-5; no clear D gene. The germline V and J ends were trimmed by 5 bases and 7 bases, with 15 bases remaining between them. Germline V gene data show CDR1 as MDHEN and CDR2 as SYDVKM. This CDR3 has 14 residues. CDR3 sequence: CASSLVGSYQPQHF. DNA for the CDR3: TGTGCCAGCAGTCTAGTAGGGAGTTACCAGCCCCAGCATTTT.

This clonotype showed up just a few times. The CDR3 DNA is TGTGCCAGCAGCTTAGGGGACAGGGTCACAGATACGCAGTATTTT. This sequence encodes CASSLGDRVTDTQYF. This chain connects TRBV7-9 to TRBJ2-3; 9 bases align to TRBD1. This CDR3 comprises 15 residues. Germline values: CDR1 SEHNR, CDR2 FQNEAQ (reference sequence). V lost 1 base to trimming and J lost 2 bases; unmatched junction nucleotides: 1.

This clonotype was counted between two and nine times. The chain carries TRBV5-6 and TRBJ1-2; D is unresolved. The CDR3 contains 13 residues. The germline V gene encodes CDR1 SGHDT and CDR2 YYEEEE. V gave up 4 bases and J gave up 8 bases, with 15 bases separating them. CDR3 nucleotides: TGTGCCAGCAGCGTGAGAAGAGTAGGAGGCTACACCTTC. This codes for CASSVRRVGGYTF.

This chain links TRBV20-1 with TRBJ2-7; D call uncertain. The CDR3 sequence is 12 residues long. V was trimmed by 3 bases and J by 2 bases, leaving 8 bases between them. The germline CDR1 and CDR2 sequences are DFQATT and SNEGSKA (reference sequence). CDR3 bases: TGCAGTGCTAGGGGCCCAACCTACGAGCAGTACTTC. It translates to CSARGPTYEQYF.

The DNA for the CDR3 is TGTGCCAGCAGTTTAGGACAATTCGAGCAGTACTTC. Its protein product is CASSLGQFEQYF. The rearrangement uses TRBV12-3 or TRBV12-4 and TRBJ2-7; no firm D call. V was trimmed by 1 base and J by 6 bases, leaving 7 bases between them. This CDR3 is 12 amino acids long.

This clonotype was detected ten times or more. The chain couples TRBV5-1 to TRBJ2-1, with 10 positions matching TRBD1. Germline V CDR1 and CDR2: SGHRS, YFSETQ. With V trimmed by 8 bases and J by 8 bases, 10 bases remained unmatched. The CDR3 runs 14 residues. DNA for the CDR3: TGCGCCAGTACTACGGGACAGGGGATCTATGAGCAGTTCTTC. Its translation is CASTTGQGIYEQFF. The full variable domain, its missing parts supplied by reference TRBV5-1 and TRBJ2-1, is KAGVTQTPRYLIKTRGQQVTLSCSPISGHRSVSWYQQTPGQGLQFLFEYFSETQRNKGNFPGRFSGRQFSNSRSEMNVSTLELGDSALYLCASTTGQGIYEQFFGPGTRLTVL.

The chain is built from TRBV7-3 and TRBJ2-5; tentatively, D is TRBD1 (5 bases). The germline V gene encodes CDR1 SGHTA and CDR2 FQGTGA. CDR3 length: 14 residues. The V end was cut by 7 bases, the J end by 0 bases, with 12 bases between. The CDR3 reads CASTTKGYQETQYF. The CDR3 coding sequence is TGTGCCAGCACCACCAAGGGGTACCAAGAGACCCAGTACTTC.